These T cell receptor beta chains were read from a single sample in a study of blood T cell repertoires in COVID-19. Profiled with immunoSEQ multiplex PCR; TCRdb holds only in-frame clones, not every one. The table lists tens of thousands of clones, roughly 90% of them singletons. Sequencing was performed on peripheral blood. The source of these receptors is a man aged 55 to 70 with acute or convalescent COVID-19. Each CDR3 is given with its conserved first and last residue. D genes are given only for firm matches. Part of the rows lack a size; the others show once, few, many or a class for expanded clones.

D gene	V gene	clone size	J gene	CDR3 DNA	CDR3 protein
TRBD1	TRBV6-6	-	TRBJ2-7	TGTGCCAGCAGCCCCGGGACAGGGATCACCTACGAGCAGTACTTC	CASSPGTGITYEQYF
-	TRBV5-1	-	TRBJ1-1	TGCGCCAGCAGCTGGGCGGGGGTAACTGAAGCTTTCTTT	CASSWAGVTEAFF
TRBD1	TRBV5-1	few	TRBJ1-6	TGCGCCAGCAGCTTGGAGGACAGGGTCTCACCCCTCCACTTT	CASSLEDRVSPLHF
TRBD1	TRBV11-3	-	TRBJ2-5	TGTGCCAGCAGCCAAGGACAGGGGGCGCAAGAGACCCAGTACTTC	CASSQGQGAQETQYF
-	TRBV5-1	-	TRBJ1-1	TGCGCCAGCAGCTTGGGGGCAGCAGCTGAAGCTTTCTTT	CASSLGAAAEAFF
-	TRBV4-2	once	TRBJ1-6	TGTGCCAGCAGCCAAGATTGGCAGGACTATAATTCACCCCTCCACTTT	CASSQDWQDYNSPLHF
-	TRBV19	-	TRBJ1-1	TGTGCCAGTAGTCGACCCCAGGGTGAAGCTTTCTTT	CASSRPQGEAFF
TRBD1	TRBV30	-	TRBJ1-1	TGTGCCTGGAGTAGACAGGGGATGAACACTGAAGCTTTCTTT	CAWSRQGMNTEAFF
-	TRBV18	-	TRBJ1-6	TGTGCCAGCTCACCTGTAAGGAGGGATAATTCACCCCTCCACTTT	CASSPVRRDNSPLHF
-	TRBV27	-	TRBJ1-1	TGTGCCAGCAGTTTATACGGTACCGAGAACACTGAAGCTTTCTTT	CASSLYGTENTEAFF
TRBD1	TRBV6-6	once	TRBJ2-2	TGTGCCAGCAGTCCACAGGGGGCGGGATGGAACACCGGGGAGCTGTTTTTT	CASSPQGAGWNTGELFF
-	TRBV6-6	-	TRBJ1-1	TGTGCCAGCATTCCCGGTGGGAGGGGGAAGGCTGAAGCTTTCTTT	CASIPGGRGKAEAFF
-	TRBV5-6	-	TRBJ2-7	TGTGCCAGCAGCTTGGAGGCAGGTTCTTACGAGCAGTACTTC	CASSLEAGSYEQYF
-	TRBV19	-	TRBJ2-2	TGTGCCAGTAGAATTCAGGGGTCAAACACCGGGGAGCTGTTTTTT	CASRIQGSNTGELFF
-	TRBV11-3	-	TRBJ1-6	TGTGCCAGCAGCTCGGGAGGGGCAGATTATAATTCACCCCTCCACTTT	CASSSGGADYNSPLHF
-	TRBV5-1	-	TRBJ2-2	TGCGCCAGCAGCTTCGACAGATTGAACACCGGGGAGCTGTTTTTT	CASSFDRLNTGELFF